The present T cell receptor beta chain was sequenced within a study of CD8 T cells in ankylosing spondylitis. Regarding the study as a whole: A CD8+ phenotype characterized the disease-linked clones, which were relatively rare in peripheral blood. Matched ankylosing spondylitis synovial fluid reportedly contained a significantly enriched population of disease-linked clones. Among TCR beta sequences, a motif of several highly homologous variants appeared characteristic of ankylosing spondylitis blood.

For this clonotype: Antigen specificity is unknown.

Trimming cost V 7 bases and J 3 bases; bases outside gene matches: 14. The length of the CDR3 is 18 residues. Germline CDR1 is LNHDA and CDR2 is SQIVND (reference sequence). Preparation of TCR beta libraries was done by quantitative 5'-RACE with molecular barcodes. TCRdb used MiXCR to reprocess the 5' RACE reads, holding one entry per CDR3 protein. The data show roughly 670,000 distinct CDR3 sequences, roughly 20% seen once. The chain combines TRBV19 with TRBJ2-1; 11 bases fit TRBD2. This sequence was found in a male donor with ankylosing spondylitis. The sequenced material came from blood, either unsorted or a sorted T cell fraction (not recorded which). The CDR3: CASTRLAGTRGDYNEQFF. The DNA of the CDR3 is TGTGCCAGTACCCGACTAGCGGGAACCCGGGGGGACTACAATGAGCAGTTCTTC.